This passage covers 9 T cell receptor beta chains from one sample sequenced in a study of CD8+ T cells in alopecia areata. Treatment here: oral pan-JAK inhibitor, 5-10 mg twice daily. cDNA serving as the sequencing template came from extracted, reverse transcribed RNA. The method was immunoSEQ multiplex PCR; TCRdb's version includes in-frame clones alone and lacks a portion of them. The profile covers about 160,000 clones, with 65% appearing a single time and more than 0.7% taken by the ten largest. The sequencing used CD4+ T cells sorted from blood, collected at week 4, from a patient treated with tofacitinib. These receptors were taken from a human donor with alopecia areata.

The chain recombines TRBV29-1 with TRBJ1-1; no reliable D call. The CDR3 length is 12 residues. V was clipped by 8 bases and J by 8 bases, with 18 bases between them. The germline V gene encodes CDR1 SQVTM and CDR2 ANQGSEA. The CDR3 protein is CSSHLGGREAFF. Here the CDR3 DNA reads TGCAGCTCTCACTTAGGAGGCCGGGAAGCTTTCTTT.

The chain couples TRBV29-1 to TRBJ2-7; D is unresolved. The CDR3 spans 12 residues. In germline, CDR1 is SQVTM, CDR2 ANQGSEA. Trimming stripped 3 bases from V and 5 bases from J, with 11 bases between. The CDR3 is CSVEAERDEQYF. CDR3 nucleotide sequence: TGCAGCGTTGAGGCGGAAAGGGACGAGCAGTACTTC.

This clone was picked up one time. V is TRBV2 and J is TRBJ1-6; no clear D. CDR3 length: 14 amino acids. V lost 5 bases and J 6 bases, leaving 11 bases between the germline ends. Germline V gene data show CDR1 as SNHLY and CDR2 as FYNNEI. In DNA form, the CDR3 reads TGTGCCAGCAGTTTAACAGATACTAATTCACCCCTCCACTTT. It specifies CASSLTDTNSPLHF.

This chain connects TRBV30 to TRBJ2-4; the match to TRBD1 covers 8 bases. With V trimmed by 4 bases and J by 8 bases, 4 bases remained unmatched. CDR1 GTSNPN and CDR2 SVGIG come from the germline V gene (reference sequence). The CDR3 has 12 residues. CDR3 amino acids: CAWTQGVDIQYF. In DNA form, the CDR3 reads TGTGCCTGGACACAGGGGGTGGACATTCAGTACTTC.

J is TRBJ2-7 and V is TRBV7-2, with D possibly matching TRBD2 (5 bases). Trimming pared 2 bases from V and 2 bases from J, leaving 16 bases between. Germline V gene sequence: CDR1 SGHTA, CDR2 FQGNSA. This CDR3 has 16 residues. The CDR3 DNA reads as TGTGCCAGCAGCTTAAGAGGAGGTGGGGTAGCCTACGAGCAGTACTTC. This codes for CASSLRGGGVAYEQYF.

This clone was observed a few times. The chain recombines TRBV14 with TRBJ1-1; tentative D call: TRBD1 (5 bases). The V gene lost 3 bases and the J gene lost 1 base, with 9 bases spanning the gap. The CDR3 runs 14 residues. Germline assignment: CDR1 SGHDN and CDR2 FVKESK. CDR3 DNA: TGTGCCAGCAGCCATTTGGGGCCGAACACTGAAGCTTTCTTT. Amino acids: CASSHLGPNTEAFF.

This clone occurred a few times. The rearrangement uses TRBV29-1 and TRBJ2-5, with D uncertain. V lost 6 bases to trimming and J lost 4 bases, with 15 bases between them. CDR1 and CDR2 (germline): SQVTM, ANQGSEA. This CDR3 is built from 13 residues. The CDR3 DNA reads TGCAGCGTATTAGACGGAAGAATAGAGACCCAGTACTTC. Translation: CSVLDGRIETQYF.

This clone was counted a few times. The chain carries TRBV19 and TRBJ2-5; D unclear. Trimming stripped 3 bases from V and 2 bases from J, with 13 bases between. CDR1 and CDR2 (germline): LNHDA, SQIVND (reference sequence). The CDR3 has 15 amino acids. CDR3 DNA: TGTGCCAGTAGTATTTCGGCAGCTAGACAAGAGACCCAGTACTTC. Its protein is CASSISAARQETQYF.

The rearrangement links TRBV6-6 to TRBJ2-3; tentatively, D is TRBD1 or TRBD2 (5 bases each). Germline V lookup: CDR1 MNHNY, CDR2 SVGAGI (reference sequence). The CDR3 consists of 14 residues. Trimming shortened V by 4 bases and J by 0 bases, and 8 bases separated the two germline ends. The DNA of the CDR3 is TGTGCCAGCAGTTGGGACGGAAGCACAGATACGCAGTATTTT. As protein: CASSWDGSTDTQYF.